The 10 T cell receptor beta chains presented below share a single source sample, sequenced in a study of T-cell reconstitution after alpha-beta-depleted transplantation in children. Construction of the TCRbeta library involved unique molecular identifiers. TCRdb re-called the PCR reads with MiXCR, one entry per CDR3 protein. The sample has about 240,000 distinct CDR3 sequences, about 11% seen once. Sequences were derived from PBMCs from the stem cell graft donor, sampled from the stem cell graft. The origin of the receptors is a human donor who donated a stem cell graft to a child with acute lymphoblastic leukemia.

This clonotype was seen ten or more times. J is TRBJ2-1 and V is TRBV5-1; D might be TRBD1 or TRBD2, each matching 5 bases. CDR3 length: 14 residues. Trimming shortened V by 6 bases and J by 0 bases, and 10 bases separated the two germline ends. Per the germline V gene, CDR1 is SGHRS and CDR2 is YFSETQ. Written as DNA, the CDR3 is TGCGCCAGCACGTGGGGGAGCTCCTACAATGAGCAGTTCTTC. Protein product: CASTWGSSYNEQFF.

V and J are TRBV7-6 and TRBJ1-1; D is unresolved. This CDR3 contains 15 residues. The V end was cut by 5 bases, the J end by 6 bases, with 19 bases between. Germline loops: CDR1 SGHVS, CDR2 FNYEAQ. The CDR3 region is CASSPLAALSAEAFF. Written as DNA, the CDR3 is TGTGCCAGCAGCCCCCTCGCCGCCCTCAGCGCTGAAGCTTTCTTT.

This clonotype was detected ten times or more. V and J are TRBV18 and TRBJ1-4; D is ambiguous. Trimming pared 2 bases from V and 2 bases from J, leaving 6 bases between. The CDR3 loop spans 14 amino acids. Looked up from germline, CDR1 is KGHSH and CDR2 is LQKENI. The CDR3 reads CASSPVGTNEKLFF. The CDR3 DNA sequence: TGTGCCAGCTCACCAGTGGGGACTAATGAAAAACTGTTTTTT.

A note on this clonotype: One base away lies a much larger clone, so this may be a sequencing read error. The chain uses TRBV28 and TRBJ2-6; D perhaps matches TRBD1 (5 bases). Germline V lookup: CDR1 MDHEN, CDR2 SYDVKM. This CDR3 is 15 amino acids long. The CDR3 DNA reads as TGTGCCAGCAGAAGACGGGTCTCTGGGGCCAACGGCCTGACTTTC. Its protein is CASRRRVSGANGLTF.

This clonotype was observed at least ten times. The chain recombines TRBV25-1 with TRBJ2-5; a possible D gene is TRBD2 (5 bases). This CDR3 is built from 14 residues. The germline gives CDR1 MGHDK, CDR2 SYGVNS. V shed 5 bases and J shed 4 bases, with 14 bases lying between them. The CDR3: CASSPEVAGETQYF. DNA of the CDR3: TGTGCCAGCAGTCCCGAAGTGGCGGGAGAGACCCAGTACTTC.

The chain joins TRBV6-5 to TRBJ1-4; D remains ambiguous. Trimming cost V 0 bases and J 10 bases, with 18 bases left between them. Germline V gene data show CDR1 as MNHEY and CDR2 as SVGAGI. The CDR3 length is 16 residues. The CDR3: CASSYSSTYLTGKLFF. The CDR3 region has the DNA TGTGCCAGCAGTTACTCGTCGACCTACCTCACCGGAAAACTGTTTTTT.

Points on this clonotype: Given a much more abundant clone one base away, this may be a read error. DNA for the CDR3: TGTGCCAGCAGCCCCGACGGTTATAAGCCCCAGCATTTT. Translating gives CASSPDGYKPQHF. The chain carries TRBV7-8 and TRBJ1-5; D uncertain. Trimming cost V 5 bases and J 8 bases, with 13 bases left between them. The CDR3 spans 13 residues. Germline CDR1 is SGHVS and CDR2 is FQNEAQ.

The sample holds many counts of this clonotype. This chain joins TRBV6-1 and TRBJ2-3; 12 nucleotides align to TRBD2. The germline CDR1 and CDR2 sequences are MNHNS and SASEGT. V trimming: 5 bases; J trimming: 1 base; junction bases outside the gene matches: 4. The CDR3 is made up of 16 amino acids. The CDR3 region is CASSRRTSGGTDTQYF. DNA for the CDR3: TGTGCCAGCAGTCGAAGGACTAGCGGGGGCACAGATACGCAGTATTTT.

This clonotype was detected only a few times. The genes are TRBV30 and TRBJ1-6, with TRBD1 as a possible D gene (5 bases). CDR1 is GTSNPN and CDR2 is SVGIG in the germline V gene (reference sequence). Trimming shortened V by 2 bases and J by 18 bases, and 14 bases separated the two germline ends. The CDR3 loop spans 11 amino acids. The CDR3 is CAWSIGDRHHF. As DNA, the CDR3 is TGTGCCTGGAGTATCGGGGACCGTCACCACTTT.

The sample holds many counts of this clonotype. This chain uses TRBV27 with TRBJ1-1; D possibly corresponds to TRBD1 (5 bases). Germline V gene sequence: CDR1 MNHEY, CDR2 SMNVEV (reference sequence). V lost 6 bases, J lost 4 bases, and 12 bases lay in between. There are 13 residues in the CDR3. The CDR3 bases are TGTGCCAGCAGACTGACAGACCTCACTGAAGCTTTCTTT. Its protein product is CASRLTDLTEAFF.